Each of the 31 T cell receptor beta chains below was sequenced from the same sample in a study of CD8+ T cells in alopecia areata. Documented treatment: oral pan-JAK inhibitor, 5-10 mg twice daily. Following extraction, RNA underwent reverse transcription to cDNA, which served as the sequencing template. TCRdb's table, derived via immunoSEQ multiplex PCR, lists solely in-frame clones and lacks some. The table shows roughly 120,000 clones, with less than 75% occurring only once. Sequencing was performed on CD8+ T cells sorted from blood, taken at week 24, from a patient treated with tofacitinib. Receptors originate from a human donor with alopecia areata.

This clone was found once. The rearrangement joins TRBV19 to TRBJ1-5; no definite D call. This CDR3 is built from 14 residues. Germline CDR1 LNHDA, CDR2 SQIVND (reference sequence). V was cut by 3 bases and J by 0 bases, with 6 bases left in between. The CDR3, as DNA: TGTGCCAGTAGTATGAAGAGTAGCAATCAGCCCCAGCATTTT. As protein: CASSMKSSNQPQHF.

This clone was counted a few times. This chain joins TRBV13 and TRBJ1-5; D might be TRBD1 (5 bases). V was pared by 0 bases and J by 7 bases, with 10 bases between. The CDR3 has 14 amino acids. Germline assignment: CDR1 PRHDT and CDR2 FYEKMQ (reference sequence). DNA for the CDR3: TGTGCCAGCAGCTTAGGCCCAGGGAGCCAGCCCCAGCATTTT. Amino acids: CASSLGPGSQPQHF.

This clone was detected only a few times. The chain couples TRBV6-5 to TRBJ2-7; D is uncertain. The germline V gene has CDR1 MNHEY and CDR2 SVGAGI. Between the trimmed V and J ends, which lost 0 bases and 3 bases, there was a span of 9 bases. The CDR3 has 14 amino acids. The CDR3 is CASSYSRNFYEQYF. The CDR3 region has the DNA TGTGCCAGCAGTTACTCACGAAATTTCTACGAGCAGTACTTC.

The J gene is TRBJ2-7, the V gene TRBV19; possible D gene TRBD1, 6 bases. V lost 6 bases and J lost 1, with 10 bases in between. CDR1 and CDR2 (germline): LNHDA, SQIVND (reference sequence). CDR3 length equals 13 residues. In DNA form, the CDR3 reads TGTGCCAGTAGGACAGGTTCATCCTACGAGCAGTACTTC. This translates into CASRTGSSYEQYF.

The chain recombines TRBV7-8 with TRBJ2-5; D might be TRBD1 or TRBD2, each matching 5 bases. The ends were cut back, 3 bases at V and 3 bases at J, with 11 bases in the middle. CDR1 is SGHVS and CDR2 is FQNEAQ in the germline V gene. The CDR3 runs 14 residues. The CDR3 DNA follows: TGTGCCAGCAGCTTCGGGACGGAGGAAGAGACCCAGTACTTC. Translated, it gives CASSFGTEEETQYF.

The chain links TRBV4-1 to TRBJ1-1; 7 nucleotides match TRBD1. The CDR3 totals 14 residues. Germline CDR1 reads MGHRA; CDR2 reads YSYEKL. V gave up 3 bases and J gave up 4 bases; unmatched junction bases: 5. CDR3: CASSHGQVGTEAFF. As DNA, the CDR3 is TGCGCCAGCAGCCACGGACAGGTGGGCACTGAAGCTTTCTTT.

The chain links TRBV7-2 to TRBJ2-3; TRBD1 is a possible D gene (6 bases). V dropped 0 bases and J dropped 2 bases, with 21 bases sitting between them. Germline CDR1 is SGHTA and CDR2 is FQGNSA. The CDR3 consists of 19 residues. The CDR3 region is CASSLALIRTVTPTDTQYF. The DNA of the CDR3 is TGTGCCAGCAGCTTAGCGCTAATCCGGACAGTCACCCCCACAGATACGCAGTATTTT.

The chain is built from TRBV27 and TRBJ1-2, with D unresolved. The CDR3 spans 14 residues. V was pared by 6 bases and J by 0 bases, with 11 bases between. Germline V gene sequence: CDR1 MNHEY, CDR2 SMNVEV (reference sequence). DNA for the CDR3: TGTGCCAGCAGCCCTTGGGCAGCTAACTATGGCTACACCTTC. The encoded protein is CASSPWAANYGYTF.

The V gene is TRBV2, the J gene TRBJ2-3; tentatively, D is TRBD1 (5 bases). With 1 base removed from V and 1 base from J, the gap between germline ends came to 12 bases. This CDR3 is built from 16 residues. Looked up from germline, CDR1 is SNHLY and CDR2 is FYNNEI. The CDR3 DNA reads TGTGCCAGCAGTGAAGAACAGGCTAGGGGCACAGATACGCAGTATTTT. As protein: CASSEEQARGTDTQYF.

The chain links TRBV5-6 to TRBJ2-7; 8 positions match TRBD1. This CDR3 is built from 12 residues. CDR1 is SGHDT and CDR2 is YYEEEE in the germline V gene. Trimming removed 4 bases from V and 5 bases from J; junction bases left unmatched: 2. As DNA, the CDR3 is TGTGCCAGCAGCCGGACAGGGAACGAGCAGTACTTC. This translates into CASSRTGNEQYF. Variable domain in full (rest from reference TRBV5-6 and TRBJ2-7): DAGVTQSPTHLIKTRGQQVTLRCSPKSGHDTVSWYQQALGQGPQFIFQYYEEEERQRGNFPDRFSGHQFPNYSSELNVNALLLGDSALYLCASSRTGNEQYFGPGTRLTVT.

The chain has TRBV7-9 and TRBJ2-7, with 7 bases aligning to TRBD1. This CDR3 is built from 14 residues. The germline V gene encodes CDR1 SEHNR and CDR2 FQNEAQ (reference sequence). Unmatched junction bases numbered 3, after V lost 4 bases and J lost 0 bases. The DNA for the CDR3 is TGTGCCAGCAGCTACCAGGGGGACTCCTACGAGCAGTACTTC. Residues: CASSYQGDSYEQYF.

The J gene is TRBJ2-1, the V gene TRBV14; tentatively, D is TRBD2 (5 bases). V dropped 0 bases and J dropped 2 bases, with 11 bases sitting between them. This CDR3 is 16 amino acids long. CDR1 is SGHDN, CDR2 FVKESK, per germline. The CDR3 loop reads CASSQETRTPYNEQFF. As DNA, the CDR3 is TGTGCCAGCAGCCAAGAGACCCGGACTCCCTACAATGAGCAGTTCTTC. The full variable domain, rest sourced from reference TRBV14 and TRBJ2-1, is EAGVTQFPSHSVIEKGQTVTLRCDPISGHDNLYWYRRVMGKEIKFLLHFVKESKQDESGMPNNRFLAERTGGTYSTLKVQPAELEDSGVYFCASSQETRTPYNEQFFGPGTRLTVL.

V usage is TRBV7-9 and J usage is TRBJ2-7; D is undetermined. Per the germline V gene, CDR1 is SEHNR and CDR2 is FQNEAQ (reference sequence). CDR3 length equals 12 residues. V shed 3 bases and J shed 5 bases, with 8 bases lying between them. The CDR3, as DNA: TGTGCCAGCAGCTTGCGGAGCGACGAGCAGTACTTC. This encodes CASSLRSDEQYF.

V usage is TRBV30 and J usage is TRBJ1-5; D gene uncertain. CDR3 length equals 13 residues. V lost 5 bases to trimming and J lost 4 bases, with 12 bases between them. Germline-derived CDR1 and CDR2 are GTSNPN and SVGIG (reference sequence). The CDR3 reads CAWDGQENQPQHF. In nucleotides, the CDR3 is TGTGCCTGGGACGGCCAGGAGAATCAGCCCCAGCATTTT.

V is TRBV18 and J is TRBJ1-1; 10 nucleotides line up with TRBD1. The J segment lost 3 bases and the V segment lost 3 bases, leaving 4 bases of the junction unmatched. Germline V gene lookup returns CDR1 KGHSH and CDR2 LQKENI. This CDR3 region has 15 residues. CDR3 coding DNA: TGTGCCAGCTCACCGGACAGGGGGGGGTACACTGAAGCTTTCTTT. Protein product: CASSPDRGGYTEAFF. Variable domain in full (rest from reference TRBV18 and TRBJ1-1): NAGVMQNPRHLVRRRGQEARLRCSPMKGHSHVYWYRQLPEEGLKFMVYLQKENIIDESGMPKERFSAEFPKEGPSILRIQQVVRGDSAAYFCASSPDRGGYTEAFFGQGTRLTVV.

The chain has TRBV29-1 and TRBJ2-7; D is undetermined. The germline CDR1 and CDR2 sequences are SQVTM and ANQGSEA. The germline V and J ends were trimmed by 7 bases and 1 base, with 8 bases remaining between them. The CDR3 runs to 11 residues. The CDR3 bases are TGCAGCGCCCAGGATTCCTACGAGCAGTACTTC. It specifies CSAQDSYEQYF.

V usage is TRBV2 and J usage is TRBJ2-2, with 8 bases identical to TRBD1. The junction had 2 bases not matched to a gene; V was cut back by 8 bases and J by 3 bases. The germline gives CDR1 SNHLY, CDR2 FYNNEI. The CDR3 length is 13 residues. The CDR3 nucleotides read TGTGCCAGCTTGACAGGGGACACCGGGGAGCTGTTTTTT. This gives the protein CASLTGDTGELFF.

The chain links TRBV6-5 to TRBJ2-2; no reliable D call. The CDR3 is 16 residues long. V shed 0 bases and J shed 1 base, with 9 bases lying between them. CDR1 and CDR2 (germline): MNHEY, SVGAGI. The CDR3 DNA follows: TGTGCCAGCAGTTACTCGAGTGGGGAGAACACCGGGGAGCTGTTTTTT. Translated, it gives CASSYSSGENTGELFF.

This clone was seen only a few times. The chain links TRBV2 to TRBJ1-1; the D is unclear. Deletions cut 11 bases from V and 2 bases from J, with 12 bases between. In germline, CDR1 is SNHLY, CDR2 FYNNEI. This CDR3 is built from 12 residues. CDR3 loop: CAARGGNTEAFF. DNA for the CDR3: TGTGCCGCCAGAGGCGGCAACACTGAAGCTTTCTTT.

The CDR3 reads CASSPPVPGTGGTDTQYF. For the CDR3, the DNA is TGTGCCAGCTCACCACCGGTACCAGGGACAGGAGGCACAGATACGCAGTATTTT. V usage is TRBV18 and J usage is TRBJ2-3; 8 bases agree with TRBD1. V gave up 0 bases and J gave up 1 base; unmatched junction bases: 9. Looked up from germline, CDR1 is KGHSH and CDR2 is LQKENI. The CDR3 totals 18 residues. Looking up the rest from reference TRBV18 and TRBJ2-3 gives the full variable domain: NAGVMQNPRHLVRRRGQEARLRCSPMKGHSHVYWYRQLPEEGLKFMVYLQKENIIDESGMPKERFSAEFPKEGPSILRIQQVVRGDSAAYFCASSPPVPGTGGTDTQYFGPGTRLTVL.

The chain carries TRBV7-9 and TRBJ2-3, with 8 bases lining up with TRBD1. V dropped 4 bases and J dropped 3; count of bases not matched to a gene: 9. CDR1 SEHNR and CDR2 FQNEAQ come from the germline V gene (reference sequence). This CDR3 spans 16 amino acids. The CDR3 DNA reads TGTGCCAGCAGCTCCGGGACAGGCCTAAGTACAGATACGCAGTATTTT. Translated, it gives CASSSGTGLSTDTQYF.

Written as DNA, the CDR3 is TGTGCCAGCAGTGCCGGTACAGTCCCCGAGCAGTACTTC. The encoded protein is CASSAGTVPEQYF. The chain carries TRBV6-6 and TRBJ2-7; D is unclear. CDR3 length: 13 amino acids. V was clipped by 5 bases and J by 6 bases, with 14 bases between them. Germline values: CDR1 MNHNY, CDR2 SVGAGI (reference sequence).

The genes are TRBV5-6 and TRBJ1-1, with D unresolved. The CDR3 is 13 amino acids. Trimming pared 4 bases from V and 6 bases from J, leaving 13 bases between. Germline loops: CDR1 SGHDT, CDR2 YYEEEE. The CDR3 region has the DNA TGTGCCAGCAGCCCAGAGAGCGGGGCTGAAGCTTTCTTT. This sequence encodes CASSPESGAEAFF.

A remark on this clone: This sample also contains other DNA sequences that code for the same CDR3. The chain combines TRBV5-6 with TRBJ2-5; the D is unclear. Trimming removed 0 bases from V and 2 bases from J, with 5 bases in between. The CDR3 has 13 amino acids. Germline V lookup: CDR1 SGHDT, CDR2 YYEEEE. The CDR3 coding sequence is TGTGCCAGCAGCTTGGGAGCTCAAGAGACCCAGTACTTC. Encoded protein: CASSLGAQETQYF.

This rearrangement joins TRBV7-9 to TRBJ2-7, with TRBD1 as a possible D gene (6 bases). Germline V gene data show CDR1 as SEHNR and CDR2 as FQNEAQ (reference sequence). This CDR3 is 14 amino acids long. Trimming left V 1 base short and J 2 bases short, with 9 bases between. The CDR3 DNA reads TGTGCCAGCAGCTTAGGGGACACCCCCTACGAGCAGTACTTC. Encoded protein: CASSLGDTPYEQYF.

This rearrangement joins TRBV18 to TRBJ2-6; D is uncertain. This CDR3 contains 16 residues. From germline, CDR1 is KGHSH and CDR2 LQKENI. V was clipped by 2 bases and J by 7 bases, with 15 bases between them. Written as DNA, the CDR3 is TGTGCCAGCTCACCAACGTTGGATCTCGCAGCCAACGTCCTGACTTTC. Amino acid sequence: CASSPTLDLAANVLTF.

This chain joins TRBV25-1 and TRBJ1-5; D is unclear. The CDR3 runs 14 residues. The V end was cut by 1 base, the J end by 5 bases, with 9 bases between. Germline-derived CDR1 and CDR2 are MGHDK and SYGVNS. The CDR3 loop reads CASSEWAFDQPQHF. CDR3 DNA: TGTGCCAGCAGTGAATGGGCATTCGATCAGCCCCAGCATTTT.

V gene TRBV2 combines with J gene TRBJ2-5; D could derive from TRBD1 or TRBD2 (5 bases each). Trimming removed 8 bases at V and 3 bases at J, with 13 bases between. Looked up from germline, CDR1 is SNHLY and CDR2 is FYNNEI. The CDR3 has 13 residues. Written as DNA, the CDR3 is TGTGCCAGCCGGGACGACTCTAAAGAGACCCAGTACTTC. Protein: CASRDDSKETQYF.

This chain joins TRBV13 and TRBJ1-2, with TRBD1 matching 8 bases. This CDR3 is built from 19 residues. Germline lookup yields CDR1 PRHDT and CDR2 FYEKMQ (reference sequence). J was trimmed by 6 bases and V by 1 base; bases with no gene match: 19. The CDR3 nucleotides are TGTGCCAGCAGCTTAGAGGGGATGGGGTACGGACAGGGAATCAATGGCTACACCTTC. Translated: CASSLEGMGYGQGINGYTF. Full variable domain (rest looked up from reference TRBV13 and TRBJ1-2): AAGVIQSPRHLIKEKRETATLKCYPIPRHDTVYWYQQGPGQDPQFLISFYEKMQSDKGSIPDRFSAQQFSDYHSELNMSSLELGDSALYFCASSLEGMGYGQGINGYTFGSGTRLTVV.

This chain joins TRBV19 and TRBJ2-7; D call uncertain. Germline assignment: CDR1 LNHDA and CDR2 SQIVND (reference sequence). V dropped 0 bases and J dropped 0 bases, with 3 bases sitting between them. The CDR3 length is 13 residues. DNA of the CDR3: TGTGCCAGTAGTATAGACGCCTCCTACGAGCAGTACTTC. This gives the protein CASSIDASYEQYF.

This clone was detected once. The chain joins TRBV27 to TRBJ2-3; 10 bases match TRBD2. V lost 4 bases to trimming and J lost 7 bases; unmatched junction nucleotides: 2. Per germline, CDR1 MNHEY and CDR2 SMNVEV (reference sequence). The CDR3 sequence is 13 residues long. CDR3 coding DNA: TGTGCCAGCAGTTGGACTAGCGGAAATACGCAGTATTTT. It translates to CASSWTSGNTQYF.